This T cell receptor (beta chain) was identified during a study of control samples from healthy donors and cancer patients (TCRdb year 2020). Sequences LNHDA (CDR1) and SQIVND (CDR2) are obtained from the germline V gene (reference sequence). The CDR3 holds 15 amino acids from the cysteine to the phenylalanine. Of the read, only the CDR3 DNA is kept; its 45 bases are in frame from base 1. V loses 5 bases, J loses 6 bases, and the germline ends lie 20 bases apart. Regarding this clone: The specificity of this receptor is unknown. Per-base quality was not reported, and no clone a single base away is much larger than it.

Library prep was done by the immunoSEQ multiplex PCR assay. The source is immuneACCESS, and TCRdb retained only in-frame sequences with V and J called. Part of the clones is not carried over; for the studies checked, unresolved V genes explain less than half of this, and the remainder is unexplained. Within this sample are 9,500 to 15,000 clones, with approximately 95% of them counted one time only. About a quarter of the sample is in the top ten clones. Rearrangement joined TRBV19 to TRBJ2-7; the D gene is possibly TRBD1 or TRBD2, with 5 bases matching each. The TCR originated in a man between 65 and 79 years old with head and neck cancer. Material for sequencing was PBMCs. The CDR3 here reads CASSGDRVGLAEQYF. The sequenced DNA: TGTGCCAGTAGTGGGGACCGAGTGGGGCTTGCCGAGCAGTACTTC.